One sample yielded the 28 T cell receptor beta chains listed below, sequenced in a study of blood T cell repertoires in COVID-19. Assay used: immunoSEQ multiplex PCR; TCRdb lists only in-frame clones, some missing. This sample has fewer than 50,000 clones, with 65% to 75% found just once. Sample: peripheral blood. The receptor source for this set is a man between 65 and 85 years old with COVID-19, enrolled during active disease.

The chain employs TRBV5-1 and TRBJ1-1, with 7 nucleotides matching TRBD1. The germline V gene has CDR1 SGHRS and CDR2 YFSETQ. The CDR3 has 16 residues. V shed 1 base and J 0 bases; nucleotides not matched to a gene: 6. The CDR3, as DNA: TGCGCCAGCAGCTTGAATCCGACAGGGCTGAACACTGAAGCTTTCTTT. It yields the protein CASSLNPTGLNTEAFF.

The chain has TRBV6-5 and TRBJ1-1; D is unresolved. The CDR3 spans 14 residues. V was trimmed by 1 base and J by 1 base, leaving 7 bases between them. Germline CDR1 reads MNHEY; CDR2 reads SVGAGI. The CDR3, as DNA: TGTGCCAGCAGTTACTGGGAGGGGAACACTGAAGCTTTCTTT. This gives the protein CASSYWEGNTEAFF.

The table lists this clone with a few counts. The V call is TRBV6-4, the J call TRBJ1-2; D call uncertain. The germline V and J ends were trimmed by 7 bases and 8 bases, with 20 bases remaining between them. There are 14 residues in the CDR3. CDR1 is MRHNA, CDR2 SNTAGT, per germline. In nucleotides, the CDR3 is TGTGCCAGCACCCCTAATCCGGGGAATAGCGGCTACACCTTC. Protein: CASTPNPGNSGYTF.

This clone was counted a few times. CDR3 residues: CASSDWATQYF. The CDR3 DNA sequence: TGTGCCAGCAGTGATTGGGCTACGCAGTATTTT. The genes are TRBV2 and TRBJ2-3; D is unresolved. The V gene's germline CDR1 is SNHLY and CDR2 FYNNEI. The CDR3 covers 11 residues. Trimming cost V 3 bases and J 8 bases, with 6 bases left between them.

The V and J genes are TRBV11-2 and TRBJ2-7; TRBD2 is a possible D gene (5 bases). The germline gives CDR1 SGHAT, CDR2 FQNNGV. Trimming removed 2 bases at V and 7 bases at J, with 9 bases between. The length of the CDR3 is 12 residues. CDR3 in DNA: TGTGCCAGCAGCTTATCGGGGTTAGAGCAGTACTTC. Its protein is CASSLSGLEQYF.

The V gene is TRBV5-1, the J gene TRBJ2-2; D is perhaps TRBD2 (5 bases). With 10 bases removed from V and 2 bases from J, the gap between germline ends came to 12 bases. The CDR3 runs to 13 residues. The germline V gene has CDR1 SGHRS and CDR2 YFSETQ. CDR3 loop: CASRRENTGELFF. CDR3 bases: TGCGCCTCCAGACGGGAAAACACCGGGGAGCTGTTTTTT. Full variable domain (missing parts from reference TRBV5-1 and TRBJ2-2): KAGVTQTPRYLIKTRGQQVTLSCSPISGHRSVSWYQQTPGQGLQFLFEYFSETQRNKGNFPGRFSGRQFSNSRSEMNVSTLELGDSALYLCASRRENTGELFFGEGSRLTVL.

The rearrangement links TRBV12-3 or TRBV12-4 to TRBJ2-7; the match to TRBD1 covers 7 bases. CDR3 length equals 13 residues. The ends lost 6 bases at V and 6 bases at J; junction bases unmatched: 8. The CDR3 DNA reads as TGTGCCAGCAGCTCCGGGACAGTCGCCGAGCAGTACTTC. Translated: CASSSGTVAEQYF.

The J gene is TRBJ1-2, the V gene TRBV2; D is undetermined. From germline, CDR1 is SNHLY and CDR2 FYNNEI. The CDR3 has 10 residues. V was clipped by 7 bases and J by 8 bases, with 8 bases between them. CDR3 coding DNA: TGTGCCAGCACCATTCCCGGCTACACCTTC. This encodes CASTIPGYTF.

This clone has a count of ten or more. V and J are TRBV6-5 and TRBJ1-1, with D uncertain. Trimming took 8 bases from V and 3 from J, leaving 13 bases between them. This CDR3 region has 13 residues. The germline V gene encodes CDR1 MNHEY and CDR2 SVGAGI. The CDR3 DNA follows: TGTGCCAGCCTTAAGAGCCCATACACTGAAGCTTTCTTT. Translated, it gives CASLKSPYTEAFF.

The chain carries TRBV7-8 and TRBJ1-5; TRBD1 matches 7 bases. From germline, CDR1 is SGHVS and CDR2 FQNEAQ. V gave up 5 bases and J gave up 2 bases; unmatched junction bases: 3. The CDR3 length is 14 residues. CDR3 region: CASSGQEGNQPQHF. The CDR3 coding sequence is TGTGCCAGCAGCGGACAGGAGGGCAATCAGCCCCAGCATTTT.

There are a few counts of this clone. CDR3 loop: CASSEAVAGPYEQYF. CDR3 nucleotide sequence: TGCGCCAGCAGTGAGGCGGTAGCGGGCCCCTACGAGCAGTACTTC. J is TRBJ2-7 and V is TRBV10-1; 7 bases are a match to TRBD2. V dropped 2 bases and J dropped 2; count of bases not matched to a gene: 6. Per germline, CDR1 WNHNN and CDR2 SYGVQD (reference sequence). The CDR3 is 15 amino acids.

The J gene is TRBJ1-2, the V gene TRBV6-5; D unresolved. This CDR3 comprises 12 residues. V was shortened by 4 bases and J by 3 bases, with 6 bases between the two germline ends. Germline-derived CDR1 and CDR2 are MNHEY and SVGAGI. The CDR3 is CASSFGYYGYTF. In nucleotides, the CDR3 is TGTGCCAGCAGTTTTGGCTACTATGGCTACACCTTC.

This clone was counted only a few times. This sequence joins TRBV6-1 and TRBJ2-7, with a weak D call TRBD1 (6 bases). The length of the CDR3 is 15 residues. V was cut by 1 base and J by 0 bases, with 10 bases left in between. Germline-derived CDR1 and CDR2 are MNHNS and SASEGT. The CDR3 nucleotides read TGTGCCAGCAGTGAAGAGGGGGTCGGCTCCTACGAGCAGTACTTC. This translates into CASSEEGVGSYEQYF.

As regards this clone: Other DNA sequences in this sample translate to the same CDR3. The chain is built from TRBV5-4 and TRBJ1-5; the match to TRBD1 covers 7 bases. There are 14 residues in the CDR3. V lost 4 bases and J lost 0; bases outside the gene matches: 1. Per germline, CDR1 SGHNT and CDR2 YYREEE (reference sequence). CDR3 sequence (DNA): TGTGCCAGCAGCCGGACAGGTAGCAATCAGCCCCAGCATTTT. Its protein is CASSRTGSNQPQHF.

The V gene is TRBV28, the J gene TRBJ1-3, with D maybe TRBD1 (5 bases). Trimming took off 6 bases at V and 0 bases at J, with 15 bases between the two ends. This CDR3 comprises 16 residues. Per the germline V gene, CDR1 is MDHEN and CDR2 is SYDVKM. The CDR3 nucleotides read TGTGCCAGCAGCTTTAGGGGAGGACACTCTGGAAACACCATATATTTT. Its protein is CASSFRGGHSGNTIYF.

The chain combines TRBV29-1 with TRBJ2-7; D gene ambiguous. V dropped 4 bases and J dropped 4 bases, with 8 bases sitting between them. This CDR3 spans 11 amino acids. CDR1 is SQVTM and CDR2 is ANQGSEA in the germline V gene. CDR3: CSVAIRYEQYF. The DNA for the CDR3 is TGCAGCGTTGCGATCAGATACGAGCAGTACTTC.

V usage is TRBV7-2 and J usage is TRBJ1-5; no clear D gene. The CDR3 covers 18 residues. The germline gives CDR1 SGHTA, CDR2 FQGNSA. Deletions cut 5 bases from V and 9 bases from J, with 29 bases between. The chain's CDR3 is CASSPSDSVEAGLGPQHF. DNA for the CDR3: TGTGCCAGCAGCCCCAGTGACTCGGTCGAGGCGGGGTTGGGGCCCCAGCATTTT.

This chain connects TRBV10-3 to TRBJ1-2; tentatively, D is TRBD1 (5 bases). This CDR3 has 11 amino acids. CDR1 is ENHRY and CDR2 is SYGVKD in the germline V gene. Trimming stripped 10 bases from V and 4 bases from J, with 10 bases between. Here the CDR3 DNA reads TGTGCCACCGGGACTGGCTATGGCTACACCTTC. Translation: CATGTGYGYTF.

This chain connects TRBV27 to TRBJ2-1; 11 bases align to TRBD2. The CDR3 length is 16 residues. Per germline, CDR1 MNHEY and CDR2 SMNVEV (reference sequence). The J segment lost 0 bases and the V segment lost 4 bases, leaving 2 bases of the junction unmatched. The CDR3 coding sequence is TGTGCCAGCAGTTCCACTAGCGGGAGCTCCTACAATGAGCAGTTCTTC. It is translated as CASSSTSGSSYNEQFF.

There are a few counts of this clone. The chain is built from TRBV27 and TRBJ2-7; 11 bases agree with TRBD2. The ends lost 5 bases at V and 4 bases at J; junction bases unmatched: 10. This CDR3 contains 16 residues. From germline, CDR1 is MNHEY and CDR2 SMNVEV (reference sequence). The CDR3 nucleotides read TGTGCCAGCAGTCTCTTTAGCGGGAGGGCCTTGTACGAGCAGTACTTC. Protein product: CASSLFSGRALYEQYF.

The gene calls are TRBV5-1 and TRBJ1-3, with unresolved D. Germline loops: CDR1 SGHRS, CDR2 YFSETQ. Deletions cut 0 bases from V and 0 bases from J, with 10 bases between. The CDR3 has 16 amino acids. As DNA, the CDR3 is TGCGCCAGCAGCTTGGCCGTAGCGGACTCTGGAAACACCATATATTTT. Protein product: CASSLAVADSGNTIYF.

The chain has TRBV5-1 and TRBJ2-7, with D unresolved. The CDR3 sequence is 11 residues long. Germline V gives CDR1 SGHRS, CDR2 YFSETQ. V lost 5 bases, J lost 5 bases, and 8 bases lay in between. The CDR3 DNA reads TGCGCCAGCAGATTTTTAGACGAGCAGTACTTC. Translating it yields CASRFLDEQYF.

V gene TRBV28 combines with J gene TRBJ1-2; 8 bases fit TRBD1. This CDR3 has 12 residues. With V trimmed by 8 bases and J by 6 bases, 5 bases remained unmatched. Germline V gene sequence: CDR1 MDHEN, CDR2 SYDVKM. In DNA form, the CDR3 reads TGTGCCAGCGGCCAGACAGGGGATGGCTACACCTTC. Translation gives CASGQTGDGYTF.

This clone was counted a few times. The rearrangement links TRBV27 to TRBJ1-2; D unclear. The CDR3 consists of 15 residues. The V and J ends lost 5 bases and 14 bases respectively, with 27 bases between them. The germline CDR1 and CDR2 sequences are MNHEY and SMNVEV (reference sequence). The CDR3, as DNA: TGTGCCAGCAGTCTCTCCTCGGCCGTCCTGAAGCTAGGTACCTTC. Translation gives CASSLSSAVLKLGTF.

The chain is built from TRBV5-1 and TRBJ1-1; a weak D match, TRBD1 (6 bases). With 6 bases removed from V and 2 bases from J, the gap between germline ends came to 11 bases. CDR3 length: 13 residues. Germline V lookup: CDR1 SGHRS, CDR2 YFSETQ. The CDR3 sequence is CASTGAANTEAFF. DNA of the CDR3: TGCGCCAGCACAGGGGCTGCTAACACTGAAGCTTTCTTT.

This clone was seen more than once but under ten times. The genes are TRBV3-1 (or the pseudogene TRBV3-2) and TRBJ1-6; 7 nucleotides line up with TRBD1. The CDR3 is 14 residues long. Losses at the gene ends were 7 bases for V and 7 bases for J; bases not matched to a gene: 7. CDR1 is LGHDT, CDR2 YNNKEL, per germline (reference sequence). DNA of the CDR3: TGTGCCAGCAACACGGGACAGAGGAATTCACCCCTCCACTTT. Protein product: CASNTGQRNSPLHF.

V usage is TRBV4-1 and J usage is TRBJ1-1, with D maybe TRBD1 (5 bases). V shed 2 bases and J shed 4 bases, with 20 bases lying between them. This CDR3 contains 17 residues. Germline CDR1 and CDR2: MGHRA and YSYEKL. CDR3 nucleotides: TGCGCCAGCAGCCAACCCGGGGGGGGAGTTCGGTTCACTGAAGCTTTCTTT. This gives the protein CASSQPGGGVRFTEAFF.

The chain has TRBV28 and TRBJ1-2; 7 bases map to TRBD1. V was clipped by 7 bases and J by 4 bases; unmatched bases: 15. Germline V gives CDR1 MDHEN, CDR2 SYDVKM. The length of the CDR3 is 16 residues. CDR3 in DNA: TGTGCCAGCACCCATTCTTATCGACAGGGTGCCTATGGCTACACCTTC. Protein: CASTHSYRQGAYGYTF.